Listed below are T cell receptor beta chains from one sample, sequenced in a study of early T cells in non-severe SARS-CoV-2 infection. TCRdb re-analysed the 5' RACE reads in MiXCR, keeping a single row per CDR3 protein. The data show about 50,000 distinct CDR3 sequences, with about 15% seen just once and over 4% held by the top ten. Here the sequenced sample was whole blood, taken at baseline. The receptors shown here come from an adult who was a healthcare worker with PCR-confirmed SARS-CoV-2 infection or an uninfected control (not recorded which). Each CDR3 is given with its conserved first and last residue. D genes are given only for firm matches. Not every row has a clone size; where given, it reads once, few, many or a size class.

J gene: TRBJ2-3; D gene: -; clone size: -; V gene: TRBV29-1; CDR3 protein: CSVEGVNLGTDTQYF; CDR3 DNA: TGCAGCGTTGAAGGAGTGAACCTCGGCACAGATACGCAGTATTTT
J gene: TRBJ2-6; D gene: -; clone size: -; V gene: TRBV13; CDR3 protein: CASGRRGSGANVLTF; CDR3 DNA: TGTGCCAGCGGCCGCCGGGGTTCTGGGGCCAACGTCCTGACTTTC
J gene: TRBJ1-4; D gene: -; clone size: -; V gene: TRBV4-1; CDR3 protein: CASSQNLQGTATNEKLFF; CDR3 DNA: TGCGCCAGCAGCCAAAACTTACAGGGTACAGCAACTAATGAAAAACTGTTTTTT
J gene: TRBJ1-1; D gene: TRBD1; clone size: many; V gene: TRBV5-1; CDR3 protein: CASSAGQGRTEAFF; CDR3 DNA: TGCGCCAGCAGCGCGGGACAGGGTCGAACTGAAGCTTTCTTT
J gene: TRBJ2-7; D gene: TRBD1; clone size: -; V gene: TRBV18; CDR3 protein: CASSSQGKPSLSPPYEQYF; CDR3 DNA: TGTGCCAGCTCCTCACAGGGGAAGCCAAGCCTAAGCCCACCTTACGAGCAGTACTTC
J gene: TRBJ2-2; D gene: TRBD2; clone size: few; V gene: TRBV6-5; CDR3 protein: CASSYWASGGADGELFF; CDR3 DNA: TGTGCCAGCAGTTACTGGGCTAGCGGGGGGGCCGACGGGGAGCTGTTTTTT
J gene: TRBJ2-3; D gene: -; clone size: few; V gene: TRBV11-2; CDR3 protein: CAWSSTSGADTQYF; CDR3 DNA: TGTGCCTGGTCTAGTACGTCAGGGGCAGATACGCAGTATTTT
J gene: TRBJ1-1; D gene: -; clone size: -; V gene: TRBV24-1; CDR3 protein: CATRQAAFF; CDR3 DNA: TGTGCCACGCGGCAGGCGGCTTTCTTT
J gene: TRBJ2-1; D gene: -; clone size: -; V gene: TRBV12-3/TRBV12-4; CDR3 protein: CATGGPENEQFF; CDR3 DNA: TGTGCCACCGGGGGGCCCGAAAATGAGCAGTTCTTC
J gene: TRBJ2-7; D gene: -; clone size: -; V gene: TRBV5-1; CDR3 protein: CASTDSPYEQYF; CDR3 DNA: TGCGCCAGCACGGACAGTCCCTACGAGCAGTACTTC
J gene: TRBJ1-2; D gene: TRBD1; clone size: -; V gene: TRBV7-2; CDR3 protein: CASRATGTANYGYTF; CDR3 DNA: TGTGCCAGCAGGGCAACCGGGACAGCTAACTATGGCTACACCTTC
J gene: TRBJ1-1; D gene: TRBD1; clone size: many; V gene: TRBV19; CDR3 protein: CASSILDRETEAFF; CDR3 DNA: TGTGCCAGTAGTATTCTGGACAGGGAAACTGAAGCTTTCTTT
J gene: TRBJ2-2; D gene: TRBD2; clone size: many; V gene: TRBV7-2; CDR3 protein: CASSRSLGLAGEAGELFF; CDR3 DNA: TGTGCCAGCAGCCGTTCTTTGGGACTAGCGGGAGAGGCCGGGGAGCTGTTTTTT
J gene: TRBJ2-7; D gene: TRBD1; clone size: many; V gene: TRBV20-1; CDR3 protein: CSAARQGSSEQYF; CDR3 DNA: TGCAGTGCTGCGAGACAGGGATCCTCCGAGCAGTACTTC
J gene: TRBJ1-3; D gene: -; clone size: -; V gene: TRBV9; CDR3 protein: CASSISGVAGNTIYF; CDR3 DNA: TGTGCCAGCAGCATCTCAGGGGTGGCTGGAAACACCATATATTTT
J gene: TRBJ2-3; D gene: -; clone size: many; V gene: TRBV5-5; CDR3 protein: CASRFLLGSTDTQYF; CDR3 DNA: TGTGCCAGCAGGTTTCTTTTGGGCAGCACAGATACGCAGTATTTT
J gene: TRBJ2-7; D gene: -; clone size: -; V gene: TRBV18; CDR3 protein: CASSPTRGTDAYEQYF; CDR3 DNA: TGTGCCAGCTCACCAACCCGCGGGACAGATGCCTACGAGCAGTACTTC
J gene: TRBJ2-6; D gene: -; clone size: many; V gene: TRBV2; CDR3 protein: CASGQGGSGANVLTF; CDR3 DNA: TGTGCCAGCGGGCAGGGGGGATCTGGGGCCAACGTCCTGACTTTC
J gene: TRBJ2-4; D gene: -; clone size: many; V gene: TRBV7-2; CDR3 protein: CASSLSLWGIQYF; CDR3 DNA: TGTGCCAGCAGCTTAAGTCTCTGGGGGATTCAGTACTTC
J gene: TRBJ2-7; D gene: -; clone size: -; V gene: TRBV19; CDR3 protein: CASSTYTGYEQYF; CDR3 DNA: TGTGCCAGTAGCACCTACACAGGATACGAGCAGTACTTC
J gene: TRBJ2-2; D gene: TRBD1; clone size: few; V gene: TRBV20-1; CDR3 protein: CSARDYGQGAGELFF; CDR3 DNA: TGCAGTGCTAGAGATTACGGACAGGGTGCCGGGGAGCTGTTTTTT
J gene: TRBJ2-6; D gene: -; clone size: -; V gene: TRBV7-8; CDR3 protein: CASSLAAGFSKGANVLTF; CDR3 DNA: TGTGCCAGCAGCTTAGCCGCAGGGTTTAGTAAAGGGGCCAACGTCCTGACTTTC
J gene: TRBJ2-7; D gene: TRBD2; clone size: many; V gene: TRBV5-7; CDR3 protein: CASSSGTRHLKYF; CDR3 DNA: TGTGCCAGCAGCTCCGGGACTAGACATTTGAAGTACTTC
J gene: TRBJ2-1; D gene: -; clone size: -; V gene: TRBV29-1; CDR3 protein: CSVRSSYNEQFF; CDR3 DNA: TGCAGCGTTCGCTCCTCCTACAATGAGCAGTTCTTC
J gene: TRBJ2-7; D gene: -; clone size: -; V gene: TRBV10-3; CDR3 protein: CAISAGKGYEQYF; CDR3 DNA: TGTGCCATCAGTGCAGGGAAAGGCTACGAGCAGTACTTC
J gene: TRBJ2-6; D gene: -; clone size: few; V gene: TRBV20-1; CDR3 protein: CSAREPRTAGANVLTF; CDR3 DNA: TGCAGTGCTAGAGAGCCCCGGACAGCTGGGGCCAACGTCCTGACTTTC
J gene: TRBJ1-4; D gene: -; clone size: many; V gene: TRBV20-1; CDR3 protein: CSASRPEGEKLFF; CDR3 DNA: TGCAGTGCTAGTAGACCTGAGGGTGAAAAACTGTTTTTT
J gene: TRBJ1-1; D gene: -; clone size: -; V gene: TRBV7-8; CDR3 protein: CASSLGRTEAFF; CDR3 DNA: TGTGCCAGCAGCTTAGGCCGGACTGAAGCGTTCTTT
J gene: TRBJ2-2; D gene: TRBD1; clone size: many; V gene: TRBV4-1; CDR3 protein: CASSQDEGQLAGELFF; CDR3 DNA: TGCGCCAGCAGCCAAGATGAGGGACAGCTTGCCGGGGAGCTGTTTTTT
J gene: TRBJ2-7; D gene: TRBD1; clone size: many; V gene: TRBV27; CDR3 protein: CASSLSGTVSSYEQYF; CDR3 DNA: TGTGCCAGCAGTTTGTCCGGGACAGTGAGCTCCTACGAGCAGTACTTC
J gene: TRBJ2-5; D gene: -; clone size: many; V gene: TRBV20-1; CDR3 protein: CSALTPGRMETQYF; CDR3 DNA: TGCAGTGCCCTAACCCCGGGCCGCATGGAGACCCAGTACTTC
J gene: TRBJ2-1; D gene: -; clone size: -; V gene: TRBV20-1; CDR3 protein: CSALSLLGDEQFF; CDR3 DNA: TGCAGTGCCCTAAGTCTGCTTGGCGATGAGCAGTTCTTC
J gene: TRBJ2-5; D gene: -; clone size: -; V gene: TRBV5-1; CDR3 protein: CASSLNTQGLETQYF; CDR3 DNA: TGCGCCAGCAGCCTCAACACGCAGGGTTTAGAGACCCAGTACTTC
J gene: TRBJ2-5; D gene: -; clone size: many; V gene: TRBV5-1; CDR3 protein: CASSLEGETQYF; CDR3 DNA: TGCGCCAGCAGCTTGGAGGGAGAGACCCAGTACTTC
J gene: TRBJ2-2; D gene: -; clone size: many; V gene: TRBV7-8; CDR3 protein: CASSLDGGVWTGELFF; CDR3 DNA: TGTGCCAGCAGCTTAGACGGCGGGGTTTGGACAGGGGAGCTGTTTTTT
J gene: TRBJ2-1; D gene: TRBD2; clone size: -; V gene: TRBV5-1; CDR3 protein: CASSYSTGTSLNEQFF; CDR3 DNA: TGCGCCAGCAGCTATTCGACCGGGACTAGCCTGAATGAGCAGTTCTTC
J gene: TRBJ2-2; D gene: -; clone size: -; V gene: TRBV24-1; CDR3 protein: CATSDYTGELFF; CDR3 DNA: TGTGCCACCAGTGACTACACCGGGGAGCTGTTTTTT
J gene: TRBJ1-6; D gene: -; clone size: few; V gene: TRBV10-3; CDR3 protein: CAISGGQGIDNSPLHF; CDR3 DNA: TGTGCCATCAGTGGGGGGCAGGGTATCGATAATTCACCCCTCCACTTT
J gene: TRBJ2-7; D gene: TRBD2; clone size: few; V gene: TRBV5-6; CDR3 protein: CASNELAGEQYF; CDR3 DNA: TGTGCCAGCAACGAACTAGCGGGAGAGCAGTACTTC
J gene: TRBJ2-3; D gene: TRBD2; clone size: -; V gene: TRBV7-6; CDR3 protein: CASSLMPFAGGQTDTQYF; CDR3 DNA: TGTGCCAGCAGCTTGATGCCCTTTGCGGGGGGGCAGACAGATACGCAGTATTTT
J gene: TRBJ2-3; D gene: -; clone size: many; V gene: TRBV7-9; CDR3 protein: CASSYTSTDTQYF; CDR3 DNA: TGTGCCAGCAGCTATACTAGTACAGATACGCAGTATTTT
J gene: TRBJ2-7; D gene: TRBD1; clone size: many; V gene: TRBV12-3/TRBV12-4; CDR3 protein: CASNPDRGPTYEQYF; CDR3 DNA: TGTGCCAGCAACCCTGACAGGGGTCCTACCTACGAGCAGTACTTC
J gene: TRBJ2-1; D gene: -; clone size: -; V gene: TRBV6-2/TRBV6-3; CDR3 protein: CASSYSRGALPEQFF; CDR3 DNA: TGTGCCAGCAGTTACTCACGCGGGGCGCTGCCTGAGCAGTTCTTC
J gene: TRBJ1-1; D gene: TRBD1; clone size: -; V gene: TRBV10-3; CDR3 protein: CAISEYRDRDAEAFF; CDR3 DNA: TGTGCCATCAGTGAGTACCGGGACAGGGACGCTGAAGCTTTCTTT
J gene: TRBJ2-1; D gene: -; clone size: -; V gene: TRBV20-1; CDR3 protein: CSANKDYNEQFF; CDR3 DNA: TGCAGTGCTAATAAGGACTACAATGAGCAGTTCTTC
J gene: TRBJ2-5; D gene: -; clone size: many; V gene: TRBV18; CDR3 protein: CASSPAGSGETQYF; CDR3 DNA: TGTGCCAGCTCACCCGCTGGGTCTGGGGAGACCCAGTACTTC
J gene: TRBJ1-1; D gene: -; clone size: few; V gene: TRBV6-6; CDR3 protein: CASSFKQGTEAFF; CDR3 DNA: TGTGCCAGCAGTTTCAAACAGGGAACTGAAGCTTTCTTT
J gene: TRBJ2-7; D gene: -; clone size: few; V gene: TRBV9; CDR3 protein: CASSPRGWRSDYEQYF; CDR3 DNA: TGTGCCAGCAGCCCCCGGGGTTGGAGGAGCGATTACGAGCAGTACTTC
J gene: TRBJ2-5; D gene: -; clone size: few; V gene: TRBV10-3; CDR3 protein: CASAAPGAEETQYF; CDR3 DNA: TGTGCCAGCGCCGCACCGGGAGCTGAAGAGACCCAGTACTTC
J gene: TRBJ2-7; D gene: TRBD1; clone size: many; V gene: TRBV28; CDR3 protein: CASSLWDRVYEQYF; CDR3 DNA: TGTGCCAGCAGTTTATGGGACAGGGTCTACGAGCAGTACTTC
J gene: TRBJ2-1; D gene: TRBD2; clone size: many; V gene: TRBV14; CDR3 protein: CASSQDRDYWDEQFF; CDR3 DNA: TGTGCCAGCAGCCAAGATCGGGACTATTGGGATGAGCAGTTCTTC
J gene: TRBJ1-4; D gene: -; clone size: -; V gene: TRBV5-1; CDR3 protein: CASSLDRVEKLFF; CDR3 DNA: TGCGCCAGCAGCTTAGATAGGGTTGAAAAACTGTTTTTT
J gene: TRBJ2-7; D gene: -; clone size: -; V gene: TRBV20-1; CDR3 protein: CSARRPDKDYEQYF; CDR3 DNA: TGCAGTGCTAGACGTCCCGACAAGGACTACGAGCAGTACTTC
J gene: TRBJ2-7; D gene: -; clone size: -; V gene: TRBV9; CDR3 protein: CASSPQTTGPYEQYF; CDR3 DNA: TGTGCCAGCAGCCCCCAGACAACAGGGCCTTACGAGCAGTACTTC
J gene: TRBJ2-2; D gene: -; clone size: few; V gene: TRBV28; CDR3 protein: CASSFRGGYTGELFF; CDR3 DNA: TGTGCCAGCAGTTTTCGAGGCGGATACACCGGGGAGCTGTTTTTT
J gene: TRBJ1-1; D gene: -; clone size: many; V gene: TRBV11-2; CDR3 protein: CASSLTVNTEAFF; CDR3 DNA: TGTGCCAGCAGCTTGACAGTTAACACTGAAGCTTTCTTT
J gene: TRBJ1-6; D gene: -; clone size: -; V gene: TRBV7-3; CDR3 protein: CASSLNTPGLSPLHF; CDR3 DNA: TGTGCCAGCAGCTTAAATACCCCGGGACTTTCACCCCTCCACTTT
J gene: TRBJ2-2; D gene: TRBD1; clone size: few; V gene: TRBV5-8; CDR3 protein: CASSFGQGDTGELFF; CDR3 DNA: TGTGCCAGCAGCTTCGGACAGGGCGACACCGGGGAGCTGTTTTTT
J gene: TRBJ1-6; D gene: -; clone size: -; V gene: TRBV27; CDR3 protein: CASSLSLGISPLHF; CDR3 DNA: TGTGCCAGCAGTTTATCCTTGGGGATTTCACCCCTCCACTTT
J gene: TRBJ1-5; D gene: -; clone size: many; V gene: TRBV28; CDR3 protein: CASSSPNNQPQHF; CDR3 DNA: TGTGCCAGCAGTTCCCCGAACAATCAGCCCCAGCATTTT